This T cell receptor (beta chain) was captured by sequencing in a study of T cell clones after liver transplantation. For the study at large: Samples came pre-transplant, pre-randomization before withdrawal, and post-randomization after withdrawal ended.

Only in-frame clones appear in the TCRdb table, and some are missing; sequencing was by immunoSEQ multiplex PCR. The table lists about 21,000 clones, roughly 92% of them singletons. The CDR3 totals 13 residues. Germline V gives CDR1 MDHEN, CDR2 SYDVKM. With V trimmed by 4 bases and J by 5 bases, 4 bases remained unmatched. Sorting of unstimulated PBMCs yielded separate CD3+CD4+ and CD3+CD8+ fractions. The sample here was CD8+ T cells from blood, taken less than 26 months after liver transplant. The chain uses TRBV28 and TRBJ1-1; 7 bases agree with TRBD1. The source of this sequence is a human patient who received a liver transplant. The graft donor may have given rise to some T cells. The DNA for the CDR3 is TGTGCCAGCAGTTCGACAGGGAGGACTGAAGCTTTCTTT. Amino acids: CASSSTGRTEAFF. Using reference TRBV28 and TRBJ1-1 for the parts outside the CDR3, the full variable domain is DVKVTQSSRYLVKRTGEKVFLECVQDMDHENMFWYRQDPGLGLRLIYFSYDVKMKEKGDIPEGYSVSREKKERFSLILESASTNQTSMYLCASSSTGRTEAFFGQGTRLTVV.